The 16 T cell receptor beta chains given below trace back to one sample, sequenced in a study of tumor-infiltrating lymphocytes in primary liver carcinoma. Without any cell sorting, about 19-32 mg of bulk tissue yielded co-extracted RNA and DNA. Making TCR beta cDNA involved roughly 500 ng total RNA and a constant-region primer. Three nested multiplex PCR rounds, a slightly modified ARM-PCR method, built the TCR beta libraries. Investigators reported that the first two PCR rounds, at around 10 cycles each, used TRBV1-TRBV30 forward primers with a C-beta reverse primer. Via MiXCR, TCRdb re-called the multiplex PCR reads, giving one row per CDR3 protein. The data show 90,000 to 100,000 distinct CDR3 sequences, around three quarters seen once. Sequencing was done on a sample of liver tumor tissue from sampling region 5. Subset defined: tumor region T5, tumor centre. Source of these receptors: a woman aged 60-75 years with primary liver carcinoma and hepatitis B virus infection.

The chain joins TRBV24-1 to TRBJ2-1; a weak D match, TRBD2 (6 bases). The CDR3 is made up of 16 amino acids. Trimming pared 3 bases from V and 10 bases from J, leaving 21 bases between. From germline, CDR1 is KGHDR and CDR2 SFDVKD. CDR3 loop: CATSDPPSGTGQEQFF. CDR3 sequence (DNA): TGTGCCACCAGTGATCCCCCTTCCGGGACTGGCCAGGAGCAGTTCTTC.

The CDR3 DNA sequence: TGTGCCAGCAGCCCGGTCGAGGGTTGGGGCACCATATATTTT. This codes for CASSPVEGWGTIYF. The rearrangement joins TRBV7-9 to TRBJ1-3; D is uncertain. CDR1 and CDR2 from the germline V gene are SEHNR and FQNEAQ (reference sequence). The CDR3 extends over 14 amino acids. With 5 bases removed from V and 9 bases from J, the gap between germline ends came to 17 bases.

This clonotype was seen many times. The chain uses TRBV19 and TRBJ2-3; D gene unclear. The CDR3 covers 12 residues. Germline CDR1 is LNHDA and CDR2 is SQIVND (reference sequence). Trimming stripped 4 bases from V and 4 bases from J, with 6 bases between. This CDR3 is CASSNGADTQYF. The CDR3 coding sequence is TGTGCCAGTAGTAACGGAGCAGATACGCAGTATTTT.

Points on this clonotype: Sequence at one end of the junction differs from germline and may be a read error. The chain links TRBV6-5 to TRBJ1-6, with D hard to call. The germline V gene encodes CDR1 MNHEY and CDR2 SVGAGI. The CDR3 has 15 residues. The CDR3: CASSYSGSVGSLLHF. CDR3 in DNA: TGTGCCAGCAGTTACTCTGGGAGTGTCGGATCACTCCTCCACTTT.

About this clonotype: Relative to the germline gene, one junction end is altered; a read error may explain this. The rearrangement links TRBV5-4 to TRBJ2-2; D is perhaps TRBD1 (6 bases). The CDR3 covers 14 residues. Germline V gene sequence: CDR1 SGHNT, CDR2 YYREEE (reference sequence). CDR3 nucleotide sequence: TGTGTCAGCAGCTTGGGGACAAGTCCCAGGGAGCTGTTTTTT. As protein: CVSSLGTSPRELFF.

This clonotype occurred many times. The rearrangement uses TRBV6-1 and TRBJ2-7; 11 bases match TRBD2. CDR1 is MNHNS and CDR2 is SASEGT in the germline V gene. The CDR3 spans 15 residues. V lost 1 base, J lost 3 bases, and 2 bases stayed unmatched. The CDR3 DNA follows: TGTGCCAGCAGTGAAGGTAGCGGGGGGGGCTACGAGCAGTACTTC. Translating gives CASSEGSGGGYEQYF.

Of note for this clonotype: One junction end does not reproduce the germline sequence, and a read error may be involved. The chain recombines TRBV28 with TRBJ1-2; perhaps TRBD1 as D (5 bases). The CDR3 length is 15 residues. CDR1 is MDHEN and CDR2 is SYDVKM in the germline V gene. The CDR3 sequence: CASSGGYASSYGCIF. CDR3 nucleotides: TGTGCCAGCAGTGGGGGATACGCTTCCTCCTATGGCTGCATCTTC.

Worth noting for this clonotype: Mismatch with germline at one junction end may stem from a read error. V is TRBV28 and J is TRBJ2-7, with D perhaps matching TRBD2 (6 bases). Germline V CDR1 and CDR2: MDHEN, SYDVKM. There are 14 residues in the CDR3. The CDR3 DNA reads TGTGCCAGCAGTACCCGGGGAGGCACCTACGAGCAGCACTTC. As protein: CASSTRGGTYEQHF.

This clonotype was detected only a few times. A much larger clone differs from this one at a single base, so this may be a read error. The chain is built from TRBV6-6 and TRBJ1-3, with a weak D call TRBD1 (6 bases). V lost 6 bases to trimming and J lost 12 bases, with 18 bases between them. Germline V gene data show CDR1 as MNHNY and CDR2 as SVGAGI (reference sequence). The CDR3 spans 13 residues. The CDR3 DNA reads TGTGCCAGCAGCGGAGGGACAAGGAAAAACATATATTTT. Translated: CASSGGTRKNIYF.

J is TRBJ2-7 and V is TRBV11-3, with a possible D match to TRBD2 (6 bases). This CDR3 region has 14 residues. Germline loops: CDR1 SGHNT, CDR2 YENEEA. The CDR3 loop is CAGSLSGWEHEQYF. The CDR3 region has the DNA TGTGCAGGCAGCTTAAGCGGGTGGGAGCACGAGCAGTACTTC.

The CDR3 spells CASSSRPTRGTNTEAFF. The CDR3 coding sequence is TGTGCCAGCAGCTCGCGACCGACGCGAGGGACGAACACTGAAGCTTTCTTT. The chain links TRBV11-2 to TRBJ1-1, with a tentative D call TRBD1 (5 bases). Per germline, CDR1 SGHAT and CDR2 FQNNGV. V lost 4 bases and J 1 base, leaving 19 bases between the germline ends. CDR3 size: 17 residues.

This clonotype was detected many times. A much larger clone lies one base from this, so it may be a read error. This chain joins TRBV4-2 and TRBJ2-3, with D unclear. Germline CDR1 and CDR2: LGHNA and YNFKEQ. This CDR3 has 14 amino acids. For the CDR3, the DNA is TGTGCCGGCAGCCAAGTTAGAGGTACAGATACGCAGTATTTT. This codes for CAGSQVRGTDTQYF.

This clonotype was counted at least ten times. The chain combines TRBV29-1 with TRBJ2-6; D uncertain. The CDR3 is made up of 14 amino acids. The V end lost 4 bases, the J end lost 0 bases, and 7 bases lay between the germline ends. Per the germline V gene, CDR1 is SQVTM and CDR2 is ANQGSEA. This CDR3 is CSVAPLSGANVLTF. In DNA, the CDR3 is TGCAGCGTTGCCCCTCTCTCTGGGGCCAACGTCCTGACTTTC.

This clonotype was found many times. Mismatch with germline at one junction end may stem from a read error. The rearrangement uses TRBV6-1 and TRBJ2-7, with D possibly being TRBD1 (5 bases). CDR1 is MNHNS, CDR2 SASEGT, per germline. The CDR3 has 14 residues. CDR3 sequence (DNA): TGTGCCGGCAGTGAAGGTGGGGCCCCGTCCGAGCAGTACTTC. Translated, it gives CAGSEGGAPSEQYF.

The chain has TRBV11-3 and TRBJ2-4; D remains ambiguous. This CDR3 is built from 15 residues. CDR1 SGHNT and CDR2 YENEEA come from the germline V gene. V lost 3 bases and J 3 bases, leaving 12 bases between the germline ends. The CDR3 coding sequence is TGTGCCAGCAGCTTCGTGGGGATCCGCAAAAACATTCAGTACTTC. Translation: CASSFVGIRKNIQYF.

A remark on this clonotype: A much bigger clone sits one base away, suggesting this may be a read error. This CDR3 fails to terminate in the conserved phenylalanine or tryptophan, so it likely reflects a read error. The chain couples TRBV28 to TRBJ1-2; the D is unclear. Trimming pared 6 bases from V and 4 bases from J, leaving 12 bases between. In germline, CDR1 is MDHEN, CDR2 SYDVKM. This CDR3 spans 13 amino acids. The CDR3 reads CASRYTQSYGYTS. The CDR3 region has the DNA TGTGCCAGCAGATATACACAGAGCTATGGCTACACCTCC.